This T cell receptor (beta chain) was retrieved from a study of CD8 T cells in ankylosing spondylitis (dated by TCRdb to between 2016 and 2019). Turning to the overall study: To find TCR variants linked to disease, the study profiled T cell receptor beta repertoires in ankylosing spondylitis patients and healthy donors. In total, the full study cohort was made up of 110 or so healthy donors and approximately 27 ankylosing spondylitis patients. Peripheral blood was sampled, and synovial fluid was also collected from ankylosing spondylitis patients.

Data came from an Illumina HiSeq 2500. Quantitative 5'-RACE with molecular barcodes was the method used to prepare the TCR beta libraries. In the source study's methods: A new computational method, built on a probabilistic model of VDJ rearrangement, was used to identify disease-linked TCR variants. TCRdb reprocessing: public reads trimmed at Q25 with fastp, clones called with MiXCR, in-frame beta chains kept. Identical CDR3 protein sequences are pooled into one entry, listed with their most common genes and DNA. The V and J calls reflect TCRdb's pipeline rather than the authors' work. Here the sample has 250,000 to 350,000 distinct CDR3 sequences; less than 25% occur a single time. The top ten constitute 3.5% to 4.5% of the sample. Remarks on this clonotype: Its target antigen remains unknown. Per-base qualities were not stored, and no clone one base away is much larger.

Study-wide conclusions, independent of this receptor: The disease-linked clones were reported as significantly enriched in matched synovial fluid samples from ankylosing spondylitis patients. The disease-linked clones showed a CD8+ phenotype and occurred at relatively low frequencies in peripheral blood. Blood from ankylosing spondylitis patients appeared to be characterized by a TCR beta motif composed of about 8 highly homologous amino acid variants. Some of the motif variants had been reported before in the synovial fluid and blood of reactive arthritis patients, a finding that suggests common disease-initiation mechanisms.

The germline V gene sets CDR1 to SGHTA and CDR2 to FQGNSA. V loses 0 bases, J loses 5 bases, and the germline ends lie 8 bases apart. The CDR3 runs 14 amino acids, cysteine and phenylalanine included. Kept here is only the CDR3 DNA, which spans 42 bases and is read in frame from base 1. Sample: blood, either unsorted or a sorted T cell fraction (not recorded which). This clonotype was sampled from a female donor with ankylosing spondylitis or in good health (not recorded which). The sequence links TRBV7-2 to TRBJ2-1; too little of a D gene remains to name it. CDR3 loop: CASSLAVGHNEQFF. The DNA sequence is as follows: TGTGCCAGCAGCTTAGCTGTGGGCCACAATGAGCAGTTCTTC.